This T cell receptor (beta chain) originates from a study of metastatic and nonmetastatic thyroid tumors. Study overall: The authors compared repertoires across blood and tumor or nodule tissue from malignant and benign thyroid patients. Regarding the study as a whole: Within blood and tumor, benign nodules reportedly had significantly lower TCR beta diversity than malignant thyroid tumors did.

Thyroid surgery was performed in patients who had received no treatment beforehand. Per the original methods: A papillary thyroid cancer distant-metastasis classifier was built from CDR3 differences across clinicopathological groups. MiXCR reprocessed the PCR reads for TCRdb. The V and J calls come from TCRdb's annotation, not from the publication. Found here are some 20,000 clones, roughly 38% of them singletons; the top ten hold approximately 28%. CDR3 length: 15 amino acids. Germline trimming cut 1 base from V and 4 bases from J; bases unmatched to any gene: 6. Germline V gene sequence: CDR1 SGHAT, CDR2 FQNNGV. Points on this clone: Its antigen remains unknown.

The specimen was tumor tissue. This TCR derives from a female donor with papillary thyroid cancer or a benign thyroid nodule (not recorded which). Some clones in this sample may be carry-over from other donors' samples. J is TRBJ2-7 and V is TRBV11-2; 8 bases line up with TRBD1. The CDR3 nucleotides are TGTGCCAGCAGCTTAGGAGCAGGGGGCAATTACGAGCAGTACTTC. As protein: CASSLGAGGNYEQYF.